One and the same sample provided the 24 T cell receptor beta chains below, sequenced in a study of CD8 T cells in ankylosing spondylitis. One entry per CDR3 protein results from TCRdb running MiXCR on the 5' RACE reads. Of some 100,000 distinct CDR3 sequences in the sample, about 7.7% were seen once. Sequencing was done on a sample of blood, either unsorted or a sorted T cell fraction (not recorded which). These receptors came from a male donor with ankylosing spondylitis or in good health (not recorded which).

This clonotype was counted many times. This CDR3 is CASSPTGYFDQPQHF. In DNA, the CDR3 is TGCGCCAGCAGTCCAACAGGGTATTTTGACCAGCCCCAGCATTTT. V is TRBV10-2 and J is TRBJ1-5, with a possible D match to TRBD1 (6 bases). From germline, CDR1 is WSHSY and CDR2 SAAADI. Deletions cut 5 bases from V and 7 bases from J, with 18 bases between. This CDR3 is 15 amino acids long.

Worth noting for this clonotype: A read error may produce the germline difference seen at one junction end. CDR3 in DNA: TGTGCTAGCAGCGCTGGGAACCAAGAGACCCAGTACTTC. Its translation: CASSAGNQETQYF. The J gene is TRBJ2-5, the V gene TRBV7-7; D remains unclear. The CDR3 runs to 13 residues. In germline, CDR1 is SSHAT, CDR2 FNYEAQ (reference sequence).

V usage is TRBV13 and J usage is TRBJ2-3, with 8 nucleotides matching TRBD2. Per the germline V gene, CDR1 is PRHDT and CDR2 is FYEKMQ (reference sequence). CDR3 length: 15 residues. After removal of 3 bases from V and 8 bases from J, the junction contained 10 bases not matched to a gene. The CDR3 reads CASSLGTGGPSTQYF. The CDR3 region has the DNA TGTGCCAGCAGCTTGGGAACGGGGGGGCCGAGTACGCAGTATTTT. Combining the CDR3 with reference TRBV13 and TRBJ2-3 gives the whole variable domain AAGVIQSPRHLIKEKRETATLKCYPIPRHDTVYWYQQGPGQDPQFLISFYEKMQSDKGSIPDRFSAQQFSDYHSELNMSSLELGDSALYFCASSLGTGGPSTQYFGPGTRLTVL.

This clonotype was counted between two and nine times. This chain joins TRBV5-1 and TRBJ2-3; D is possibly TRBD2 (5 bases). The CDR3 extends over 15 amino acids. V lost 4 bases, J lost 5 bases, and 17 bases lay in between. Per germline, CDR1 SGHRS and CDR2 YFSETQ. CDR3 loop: CASSPDGSAGDTQYF. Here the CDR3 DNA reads TGCGCCAGCAGCCCGGATGGTAGCGCAGGAGATACGCAGTATTTT.

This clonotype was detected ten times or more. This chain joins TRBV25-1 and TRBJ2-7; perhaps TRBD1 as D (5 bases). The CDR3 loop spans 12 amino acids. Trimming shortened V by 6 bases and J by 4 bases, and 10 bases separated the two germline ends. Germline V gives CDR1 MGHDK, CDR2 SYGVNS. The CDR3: CASRTENYEQYF. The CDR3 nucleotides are TGTGCCAGCAGGACAGAAAATTACGAGCAGTACTTC.

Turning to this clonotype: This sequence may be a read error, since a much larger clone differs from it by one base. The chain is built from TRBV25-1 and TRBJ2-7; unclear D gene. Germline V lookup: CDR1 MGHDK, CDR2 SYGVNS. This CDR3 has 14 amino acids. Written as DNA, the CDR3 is TGTGTCAGCAGGTGGGGTGAGAGCCTCTACGAGCAGTACTTC. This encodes CVSRWGESLYEQYF.

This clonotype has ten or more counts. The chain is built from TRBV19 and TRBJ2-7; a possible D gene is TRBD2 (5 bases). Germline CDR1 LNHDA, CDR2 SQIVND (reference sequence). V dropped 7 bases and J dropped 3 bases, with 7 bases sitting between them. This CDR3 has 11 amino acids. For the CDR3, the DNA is TGTGCCAGTACCGAGGGCTACGAGCAGTACTTC. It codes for CASTEGYEQYF.

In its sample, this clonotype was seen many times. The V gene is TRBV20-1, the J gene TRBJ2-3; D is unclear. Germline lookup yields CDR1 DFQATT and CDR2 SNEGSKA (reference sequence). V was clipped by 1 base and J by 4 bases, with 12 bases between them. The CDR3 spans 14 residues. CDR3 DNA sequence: TGCAGTGCTAGAGGAACCAGAGCCTCAGATACGCAGTATTTT. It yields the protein CSARGTRASDTQYF.

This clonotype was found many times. CDR3 sequence reads: CASSNRDRHETQYF. Written as DNA, the CDR3 is TGTGCCAGCAGTAACCGGGACAGGCATGAGACCCAGTACTTC. V is TRBV2 and J is TRBJ2-5; 8 bases fit TRBD1. Germline CDR1 and CDR2: SNHLY and FYNNEI. CDR3 length equals 14 residues. V shed 5 bases and J 5 bases; nucleotides not matched to a gene: 7. The whole variable domain, remainder taken from reference TRBV2 and TRBJ2-5, is EPEVTQTPSHQVTQMGQEVILRCVPISNHLYFYWYRQILGQKVEFLVSFYNNEISEKSEIFDDQFSVERPDGSNFTLKIRSTKLEDSAMYFCASSNRDRHETQYFGPGTRLLVL.

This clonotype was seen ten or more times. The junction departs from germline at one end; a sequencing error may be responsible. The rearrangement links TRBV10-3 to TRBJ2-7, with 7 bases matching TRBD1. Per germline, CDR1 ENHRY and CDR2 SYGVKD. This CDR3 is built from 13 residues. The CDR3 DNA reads TGTGCCATCAGTGATCCCGACAAGGGACAGACACACTTC. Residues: CAISDPDKGQTHF.

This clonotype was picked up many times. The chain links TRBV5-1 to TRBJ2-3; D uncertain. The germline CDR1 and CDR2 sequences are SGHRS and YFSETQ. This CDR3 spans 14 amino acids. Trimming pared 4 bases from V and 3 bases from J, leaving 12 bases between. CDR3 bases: TGCGCCAGCAGCATCCTCCCTAGGACAGATACGCAGTATTTT. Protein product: CASSILPRTDTQYF.

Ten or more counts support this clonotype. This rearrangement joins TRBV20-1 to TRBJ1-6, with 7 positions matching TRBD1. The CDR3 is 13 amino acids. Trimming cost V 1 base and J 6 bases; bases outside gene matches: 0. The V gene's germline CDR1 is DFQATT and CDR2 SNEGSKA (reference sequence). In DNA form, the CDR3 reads TGCAGTGCTAGAGGACAGGGTAATTCACCCCTCCACTTT. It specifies CSARGQGNSPLHF.

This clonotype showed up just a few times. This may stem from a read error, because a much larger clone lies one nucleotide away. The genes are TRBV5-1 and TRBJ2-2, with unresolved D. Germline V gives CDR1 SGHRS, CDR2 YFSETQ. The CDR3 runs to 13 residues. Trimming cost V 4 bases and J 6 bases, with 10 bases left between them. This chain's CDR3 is CASSEGPSGELFF. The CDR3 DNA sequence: TGCGCCAGCAGCGAAGGCCCGTCCGGGGAGCTGTTTTTT.

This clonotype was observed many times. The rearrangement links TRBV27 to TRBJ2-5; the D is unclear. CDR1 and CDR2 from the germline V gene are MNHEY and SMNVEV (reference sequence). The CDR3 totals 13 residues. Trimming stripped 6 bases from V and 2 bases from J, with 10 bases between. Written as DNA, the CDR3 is TGTGCCAGCAGCCCTGCCTGGCAAGAGACCCAGTACTTC. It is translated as CASSPAWQETQYF.

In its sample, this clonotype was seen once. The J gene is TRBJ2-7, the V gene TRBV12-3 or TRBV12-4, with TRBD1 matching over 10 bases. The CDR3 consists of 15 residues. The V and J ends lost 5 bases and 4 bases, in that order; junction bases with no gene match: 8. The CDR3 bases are TGTGCCAGCAGTCCAAGGCGGACAGGGGGGTACGAGCAGTACTTC. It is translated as CASSPRRTGGYEQYF.

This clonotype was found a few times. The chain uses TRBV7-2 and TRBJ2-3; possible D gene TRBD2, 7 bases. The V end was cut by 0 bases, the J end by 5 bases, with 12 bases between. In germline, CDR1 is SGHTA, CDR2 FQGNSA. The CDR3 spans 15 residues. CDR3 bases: TGTGCCAGCAGCTTAGCGGGGGGGCGGGGAGATACGCAGTATTTT. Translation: CASSLAGGRGDTQYF. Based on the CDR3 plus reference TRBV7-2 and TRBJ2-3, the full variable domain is GAGVSQSPSNKVTEKGKDVELRCDPISGHTALYWYRQSLGQGLEFLIYFQGNSAPDKSGLPSDRFSAERTGGSVSTLTIQRTQQEDSAVYLCASSLAGGRGDTQYFGPGTRLTVL.

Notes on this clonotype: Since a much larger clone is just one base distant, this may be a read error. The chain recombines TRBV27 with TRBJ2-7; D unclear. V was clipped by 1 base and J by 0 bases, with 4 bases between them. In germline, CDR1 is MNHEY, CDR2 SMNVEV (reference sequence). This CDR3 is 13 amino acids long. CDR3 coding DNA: TGTGCCAGCAGTTTATTTCACTCCTACGAGCAGTACTTC. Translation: CASSLFHSYEQYF.

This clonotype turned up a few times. The CDR3 region has the DNA TGTGCCAGCAGCTCCTTGGGACAAGACACTGAAGCTTTCTTT. Its translation: CASSSLGQDTEAFF. The chain carries TRBV7-2 and TRBJ1-1; D possibly corresponds to TRBD1 (6 bases). V was trimmed by 4 bases and J by 3 bases, leaving 12 bases between them. Per the germline V gene, CDR1 is SGHTA and CDR2 is FQGNSA. The CDR3 runs to 14 residues.

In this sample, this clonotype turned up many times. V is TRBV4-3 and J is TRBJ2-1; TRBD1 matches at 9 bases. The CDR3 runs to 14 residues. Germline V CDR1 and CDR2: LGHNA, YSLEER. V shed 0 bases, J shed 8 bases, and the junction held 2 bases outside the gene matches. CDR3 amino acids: CASSQEQGADEQFF. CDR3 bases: TGCGCCAGCAGCCAAGAACAGGGGGCGGATGAGCAGTTCTTC.

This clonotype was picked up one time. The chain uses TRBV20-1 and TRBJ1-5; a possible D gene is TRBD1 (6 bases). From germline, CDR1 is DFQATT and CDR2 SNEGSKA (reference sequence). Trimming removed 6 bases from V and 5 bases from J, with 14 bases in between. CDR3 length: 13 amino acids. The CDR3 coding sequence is TGCAGTGCACCGGGGGAGGGGGATCAGCCCCAGCATTTT. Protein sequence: CSAPGEGDQPQHF.

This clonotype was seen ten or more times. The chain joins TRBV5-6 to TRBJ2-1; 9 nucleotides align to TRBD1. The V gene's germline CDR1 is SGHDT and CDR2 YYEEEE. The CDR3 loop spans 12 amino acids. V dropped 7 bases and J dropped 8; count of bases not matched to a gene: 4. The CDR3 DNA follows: TGTGCCAGCGGGACAGGGCTCGATGAGCAGTTCTTC. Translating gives CASGTGLDEQFF.

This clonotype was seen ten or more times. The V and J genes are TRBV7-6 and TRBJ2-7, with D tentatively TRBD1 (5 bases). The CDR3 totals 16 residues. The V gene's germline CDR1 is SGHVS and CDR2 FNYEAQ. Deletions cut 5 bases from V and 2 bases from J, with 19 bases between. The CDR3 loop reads CASSPPRPGIPYEQYF. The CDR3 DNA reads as TGTGCCAGCAGCCCCCCCCGCCCAGGGATTCCCTACGAGCAGTACTTC.

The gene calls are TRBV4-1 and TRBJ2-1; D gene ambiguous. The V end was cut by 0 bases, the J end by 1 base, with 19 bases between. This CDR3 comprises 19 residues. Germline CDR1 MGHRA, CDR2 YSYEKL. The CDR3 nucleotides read TGCGCCAGCAGCCAAGAGTATGGGCCTATAGCCTCTTCCTACAATGAGCAGTTCTTC. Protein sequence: CASSQEYGPIASSYNEQFF.

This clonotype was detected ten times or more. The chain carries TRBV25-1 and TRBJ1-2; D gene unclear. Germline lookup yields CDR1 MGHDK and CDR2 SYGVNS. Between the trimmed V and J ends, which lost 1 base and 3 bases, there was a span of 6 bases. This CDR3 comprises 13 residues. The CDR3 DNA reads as TGTGCCAGCAGTGAATCAGCGTACTATGGCTACACCTTC. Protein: CASSESAYYGYTF.